These 5 T cell receptor beta chains were all obtained from the same sample, sequenced in a study of CD8 T cells in ankylosing spondylitis (dated by TCRdb to 2015 to 2018). No antigen has been identified for these receptors. What the work shows at the level of the full study, not this receptor alone: Blood from ankylosing spondylitis patients appeared to be characterized by a TCR beta motif made up of seven or eight highly homologous amino acid variants.

Library generation was performed with 5' RACE. The listed sequencing device is Illumina HiSeq 2500. TCRdb applied fastp at Q25 and MiXCR to the public reads, then kept only in-frame beta chains. A single entry per CDR3 protein holds the most common genes and DNA from its merged rows. The sample table shows hundreds of thousands of distinct CDR3 sequences, and roughly 18% are seen once. Approximately 1% of the sample comes from the top ten. The sequencing input was blood, either unsorted or a sorted T cell fraction (not recorded which). These receptors all stem from a male donor with ankylosing spondylitis.

There are a few counts of this clonotype. The genes are TRBV10-3 and TRBJ2-1, with 8 nucleotides matching TRBD2. The trim removed 8 bases at V and 7 bases at J, leaving 10 bases unmatched. This CDR3 is 14 amino acids long. Germline CDR1 reads ENHRY; CDR2 reads SYGVKD. CDR3 sequence: CAIGVAGGGNEQFF. The CDR3 DNA is TGTGCCATCGGTGTTGCGGGAGGCGGTAATGAGCAGTTCTTC.

This clonotype was recorded many times. CDR3 protein: CSARRQGLINEQFF. For the CDR3, the DNA is TGCAGTGCTAGGAGACAGGGGTTGATAAATGAGCAGTTCTTC. V usage is TRBV20-1 and J usage is TRBJ2-1, with 8 bases fitting TRBD1. CDR3 length: 14 residues. The V segment lost 3 bases and the J segment 7 bases; nucleotides outside the gene matches: 8. Germline lookup yields CDR1 DFQATT and CDR2 SNEGSKA (reference sequence).

This clonotype was picked up a small number of times. The chain has TRBV24-1 and TRBJ2-1, with 7 positions matching TRBD2. V was clipped by 5 bases and J by 4 bases; unmatched bases: 10. The CDR3 loop spans 16 amino acids. Germline CDR1 is KGHDR and CDR2 is SFDVKD. The CDR3 protein is CATSGTGTTRYNEQFF. The DNA of the CDR3 is TGTGCCACCAGTGGTACCGGGACTACTCGGTACAATGAGCAGTTCTTC.

The chain carries TRBV20-1 and TRBJ2-1; tentative D call: TRBD2 (6 bases). Between the trimmed V and J ends, which lost 5 bases and 3 bases, there was a span of 14 bases. CDR1 and CDR2 from the germline V gene are DFQATT and SNEGSKA (reference sequence). This CDR3 has 14 amino acids. The CDR3 loop is CSAGGLPNYNEQFF. Here the CDR3 DNA reads TGCAGTGCTGGGGGACTTCCTAACTACAATGAGCAGTTCTTC.

The J gene is TRBJ1-5, the V gene TRBV20-1; the match to TRBD1 covers 7 bases. The CDR3 consists of 15 residues. Germline values: CDR1 DFQATT, CDR2 SNEGSKA (reference sequence). V lost 6 bases and J lost 2; bases outside the gene matches: 10. CDR3 sequence: CSAPSNGQGNQPQHF. The CDR3 DNA follows: TGCAGTGCCCCCTCGAATGGACAGGGCAATCAGCCCCAGCATTTT.